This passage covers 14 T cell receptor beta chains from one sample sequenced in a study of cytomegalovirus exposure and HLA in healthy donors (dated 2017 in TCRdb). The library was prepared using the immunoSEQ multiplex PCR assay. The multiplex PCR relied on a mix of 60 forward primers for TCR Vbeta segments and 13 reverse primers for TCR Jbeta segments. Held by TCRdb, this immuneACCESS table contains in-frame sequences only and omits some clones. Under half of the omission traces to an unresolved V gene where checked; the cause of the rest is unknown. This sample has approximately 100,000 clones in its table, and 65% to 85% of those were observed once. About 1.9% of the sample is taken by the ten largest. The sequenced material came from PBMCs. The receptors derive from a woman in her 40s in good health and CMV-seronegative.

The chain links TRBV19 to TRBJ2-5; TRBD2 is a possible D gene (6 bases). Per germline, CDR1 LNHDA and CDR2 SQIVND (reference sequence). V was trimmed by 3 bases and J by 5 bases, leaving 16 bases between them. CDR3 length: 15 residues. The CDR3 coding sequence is TGTGCCAGTAGTATCGATGGAGGGGAAGTGGAGACCCAGTACTTC. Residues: CASSIDGGEVETQYF.

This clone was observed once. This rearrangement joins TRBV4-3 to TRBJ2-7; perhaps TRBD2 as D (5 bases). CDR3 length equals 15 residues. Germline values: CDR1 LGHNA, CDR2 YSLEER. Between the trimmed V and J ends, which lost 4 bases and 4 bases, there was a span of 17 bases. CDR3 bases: TGCGCCAGCAGCCCGTGGACTCCGGGCGATTACGAGCAGTACTTC. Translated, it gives CASSPWTPGDYEQYF.

The CDR3 bases are TGCGCCAGCAGCCAAGATCGAGCCGTTTCTTACGAGCAGTACTTC. Its translation is CASSQDRAVSYEQYF. The chain uses TRBV4-1 and TRBJ2-5; D call uncertain. The DNA matches TRBJ2-7 better at its end, which makes the J call doubtful. CDR3 length: 15 amino acids. CDR1 and CDR2 (germline): MGHRA, YSYEKL.

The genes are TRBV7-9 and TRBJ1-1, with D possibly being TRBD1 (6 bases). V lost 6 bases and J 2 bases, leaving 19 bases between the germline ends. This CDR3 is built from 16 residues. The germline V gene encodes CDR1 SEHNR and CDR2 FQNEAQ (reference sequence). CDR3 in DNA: TGTGCCAGCAGGCCCGGGACAATCCTCTCAAACACTGAAGCTTTCTTT. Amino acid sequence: CASRPGTILSNTEAFF.

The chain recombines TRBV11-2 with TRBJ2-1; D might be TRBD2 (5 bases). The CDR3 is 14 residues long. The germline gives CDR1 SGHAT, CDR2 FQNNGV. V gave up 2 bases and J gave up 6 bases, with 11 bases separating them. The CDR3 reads CASSLFRGANEQFF. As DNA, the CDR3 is TGTGCCAGCAGCTTATTTCGGGGAGCCAATGAGCAGTTCTTC.

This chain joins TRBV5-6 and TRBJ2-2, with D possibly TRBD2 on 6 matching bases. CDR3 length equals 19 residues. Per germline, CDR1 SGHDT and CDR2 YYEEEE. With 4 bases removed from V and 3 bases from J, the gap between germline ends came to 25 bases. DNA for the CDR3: TGTGCCAGCAGCACGGGGGTGGTGGGCGAACATTGGGACACCGGGGAGCTGTTTTTT. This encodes CASSTGVVGEHWDTGELFF.

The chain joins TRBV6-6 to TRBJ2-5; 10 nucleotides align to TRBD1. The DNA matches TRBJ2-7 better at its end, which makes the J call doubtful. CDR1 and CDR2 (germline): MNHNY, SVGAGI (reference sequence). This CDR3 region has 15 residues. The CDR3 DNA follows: TGTGCCAGCAGTTACTCAGGGGGGACAGGGGTCGAGCAGTACTTC. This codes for CASSYSGGTGVEQYF.

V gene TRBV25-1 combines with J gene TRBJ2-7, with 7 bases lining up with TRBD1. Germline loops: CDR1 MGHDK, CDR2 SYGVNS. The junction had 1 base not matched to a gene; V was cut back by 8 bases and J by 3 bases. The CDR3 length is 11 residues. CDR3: CASGDSYEQYF. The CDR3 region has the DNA TGTGCCAGCGGGGACAGCTACGAGCAGTACTTC.

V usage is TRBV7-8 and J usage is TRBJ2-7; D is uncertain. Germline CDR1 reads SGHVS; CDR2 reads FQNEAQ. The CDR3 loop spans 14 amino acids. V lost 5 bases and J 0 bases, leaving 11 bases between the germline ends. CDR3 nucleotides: TGTGCCAGCAGCCAGAGGCGCCTCTCCTACGAGCAGTACTTC. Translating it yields CASSQRRLSYEQYF. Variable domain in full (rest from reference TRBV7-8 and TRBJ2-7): GAGVSQSPRYKVAKRGQDVALRCDPISGHVSLFWYQQALGQGPEFLTYFQNEAQLDKSGLPSDRFFAERPEGSVSTLKIQRTQQEDSAVYLCASSQRRLSYEQYFGPGTRLTVT.

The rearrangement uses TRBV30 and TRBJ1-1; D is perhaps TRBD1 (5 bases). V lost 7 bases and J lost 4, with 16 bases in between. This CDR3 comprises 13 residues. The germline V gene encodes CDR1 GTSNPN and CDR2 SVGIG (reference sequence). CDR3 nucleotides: TGTGCCTCTTCGGTTGGGGCTGGCACTGAAGCTTTCTTT. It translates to CASSVGAGTEAFF.

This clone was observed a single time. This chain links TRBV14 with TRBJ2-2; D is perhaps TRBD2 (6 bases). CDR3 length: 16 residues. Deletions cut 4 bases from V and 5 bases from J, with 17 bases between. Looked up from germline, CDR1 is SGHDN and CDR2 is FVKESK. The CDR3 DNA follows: TGTGCCAGCAGCCGGGGGAGGACCCCGGGGACCGGGGAGCTGTTTTTT. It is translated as CASSRGRTPGTGELFF. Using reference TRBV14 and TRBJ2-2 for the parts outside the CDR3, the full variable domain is EAGVTQFPSHSVIEKGQTVTLRCDPISGHDNLYWYRRVMGKEIKFLLHFVKESKQDESGMPNNRFLAERTGGTYSTLKVQPAELEDSGVYFCASSRGRTPGTGELFFGEGSRLTVL.

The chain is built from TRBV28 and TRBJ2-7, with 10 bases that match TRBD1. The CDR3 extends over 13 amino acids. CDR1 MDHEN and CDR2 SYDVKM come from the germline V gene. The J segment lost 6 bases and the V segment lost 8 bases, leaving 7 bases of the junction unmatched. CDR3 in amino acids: CASVGTGVREQYF. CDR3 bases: TGTGCCAGCGTGGGGACAGGGGTTCGCGAGCAGTACTTC.

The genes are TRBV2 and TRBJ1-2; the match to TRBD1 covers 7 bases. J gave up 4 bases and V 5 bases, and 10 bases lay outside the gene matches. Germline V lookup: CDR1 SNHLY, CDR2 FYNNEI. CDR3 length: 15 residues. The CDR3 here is CASSQSTGRPYGYTF. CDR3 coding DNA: TGTGCCAGCAGTCAATCGACAGGGAGGCCCTATGGCTACACCTTC.

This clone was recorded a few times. CDR3 in amino acids: CSVGFQGDPTDTQYF. The CDR3 DNA reads TGCAGCGTTGGGTTCCAGGGCGATCCCACAGATACGCAGTATTTT. The chain has TRBV29-1 and TRBJ2-3; D may be TRBD1 (5 bases). The germline V and J ends were trimmed by 4 bases and 2 bases, with 16 bases remaining between them. CDR3 length: 15 residues. CDR1 SQVTM and CDR2 ANQGSEA come from the germline V gene.